This T cell receptor beta chain was recovered during a study of blood T cell repertoires in COVID-19. Across the whole study: T cells, B-cell-depleted T cells, or PBMCs supplied cDNA or gDNA.

Enrolment of Seattle patients took place during active infection, and they were followed longitudinally. This table comes from immunoSEQ multiplex PCR, and its TCRdb copy is limited to in-frame clones, with some not included. The profile shows roughly 300,000 clones, 86% of them singletons. The J segment lost 0 bases and the V segment lost 4 bases, leaving 7 bases of the junction unmatched. From germline, CDR1 is SGDLS and CDR2 YYNGEE. The CDR3 loop spans 16 amino acids. The sequenced sample consisted of peripheral blood. The TCR comes from a woman in her 30s with COVID-19, enrolled during active disease. V and J are TRBV9 and TRBJ2-4; 7 nucleotides line up with TRBD2. CDR3 loop: CASSPGGLLAKNIQYF. CDR3 coding DNA: TGTGCCAGCAGCCCCGGGGGGTTGTTAGCCAAAAACATTCAGTACTTC.